This TCR beta chain was identified in a study of human CD8 memory T cell subsets. UMI-labeled 5' RACE was used to make TCR beta libraries. Using the 5' RACE reads, TCRdb records one entry per CDR3 protein without DNA. The sample's table shows about 6,500 distinct CDR3 sequences. Designated as TPEX, the CCR7+ PD-1+ TIGIT+ early memory CD8+ T cells showed dysfunctional, exhausted-like traits. The specimen was CD8+ T cells from PBMCs. This sequence was found in a human donor in good health.

The CDR3 region is CASRPDGQGPYEQYF. The chain recombines TRBV5-4 with TRBJ2-7; the D gene TCRdb calls, TRBD1, cannot be checked with no DNA. Germline assignment: CDR1 SGHNT and CDR2 YYREEE (reference sequence). CDR3 length: 15 amino acids.